The rows below give T cell receptor beta chains drawn from one sample of a study of shared clonotypes between healthy human individuals. Sequenced by immunoSEQ multiplex PCR; TCRdb stores in-frame clones only, minus some. The sample has around 500,000 clones, 70% to 85% seen once. Sequenced sample: PBMCs. The receptors were gathered from a woman in her forties in good health. Some clones in this sample may be carry-over from other donors' samples. CDR3s include the opening cysteine and the closing phenylalanine or tryptophan. Each record gives: clone size, V gene, D gene, J gene, CDR3 DNA, CDR3 protein. D genes are given only for firm matches. Size tells how often a clone was seen (once, few, many) or the class of an expanded clone, and some rows leave it out.

size: -; V: TRBV9; D: TRBD2; J: TRBJ2-3; DNA: TGTGCCAGCAGCGTAGTTGGGTTGGGAGCGGGAGAGGCAGATACGCAGTATTTT; CDR3: CASSVVGLGAGEADTQYF
size: -; V: TRBV7-6; D: -; J: TRBJ2-5; DNA: TGTGCCAGCAGCTGGCCCGGACGGGAAGATCAAGAGACCCAGTACTTC; CDR3: CASSWPGREDQETQYF
size: -; V: TRBV7-6; D: -; J: TRBJ2-1; DNA: TGTGCCAGCAGCTTAGGGTACAATGAGCAGTTCTTC; CDR3: CASSLGYNEQFF
size: -; V: TRBV5-1; D: -; J: TRBJ2-7; DNA: TGCGCCAGCAGCTTGGCGGGACCGAGCCTGGGGGAGCAGTACTTC; CDR3: CASSLAGPSLGEQYF
size: -; V: TRBV28; D: -; J: TRBJ2-3; DNA: TGTGCCAGCAGTCCAACTCAGGGAACAGATACGCAGTATTTT; CDR3: CASSPTQGTDTQYF
size: -; V: TRBV5-6; D: -; J: TRBJ1-1; DNA: TGTGCCAGCAGCTTCTGGGGGGCTGGCACTGAAGCTTTCTTT; CDR3: CASSFWGAGTEAFF
size: -; V: TRBV20-1; D: -; J: TRBJ2-7; DNA: TGCAGTGCTCGGATCTACGAGCAGTACTTC; CDR3: CSARIYEQYF
size: -; V: TRBV29-1; D: -; J: TRBJ2-7; DNA: TGCAGCGTTGTAGGAAACTCCTACGAGCAGTACTTC; CDR3: CSVVGNSYEQYF
size: many; V: TRBV11-3; D: TRBD2; J: TRBJ2-2; DNA: TGTGCCAGCAGCTCCTCAGCGAGCGGGGAGAACACCGGGGAGCTGTTTTTT; CDR3: CASSSSASGENTGELFF
size: -; V: TRBV6-6; D: -; J: TRBJ1-1; DNA: TGTGCCAGCAGTACCCGCGGGGGGCGTTACACTGAAGCTTTCTTT; CDR3: CASSTRGGRYTEAFF
size: -; V: TRBV6-5; D: TRBD2; J: TRBJ2-3; DNA: TGTGCCAGCAGTTCTTTAGCGGGAGGAAGGGATACGCAGTATTTT; CDR3: CASSSLAGGRDTQYF
size: once; V: TRBV11-2; D: -; J: TRBJ1-2; DNA: TGTGCCAGCAGCTTAGTAGGGGAGGCCTATGGCTACACCTTC; CDR3: CASSLVGEAYGYTF
size: -; V: TRBV7-9; D: TRBD2; J: TRBJ2-1; DNA: TGTGCCAGCAGCTTAGCGGGGACTAGCGGGACTCAATTCTTC; CDR3: CASSLAGTSGTQFF
size: few; V: TRBV2; D: TRBD1; J: TRBJ1-5; DNA: TGTGCCGGGACACGGGACAGGGTGAATCAGCCCCAGCATTTT; CDR3: CAGTRDRVNQPQHF
size: -; V: TRBV15; D: -; J: TRBJ2-7; DNA: TGTGCCACCAGCAGAGATCCCAGAGCCTACGAGCAGTACTTC; CDR3: CATSRDPRAYEQYF
size: few; V: TRBV2; D: -; J: TRBJ2-3; DNA: TGTGCCAGCAGTGTCCCCCGGGGAGATAGGGCAGATACGCAGTATTTT; CDR3: CASSVPRGDRADTQYF
size: -; V: TRBV27; D: TRBD2; J: TRBJ2-7; DNA: TGTGCCAGCAGACTAGCGGGAGGGTACGAGCAGTACTTC; CDR3: CASRLAGGYEQYF
size: -; V: TRBV4-1; D: TRBD1; J: TRBJ2-3; DNA: TGCGCCAGCAGCCAACTAGGGACAGGAAGTCTTGATACGCAGTATTTT; CDR3: CASSQLGTGSLDTQYF
size: -; V: TRBV7-9; D: TRBD1; J: TRBJ2-7; DNA: TGTGCCAGCAGCTTATTCGGGACAGGGGTTGACCACGAGCAGTACTTC; CDR3: CASSLFGTGVDHEQYF
size: -; V: TRBV7-2; D: TRBD2; J: TRBJ2-7; DNA: TGTGCCAGCAGCCCTGGGACTAGCGGGAGGTGGGAGCAGTACTTC; CDR3: CASSPGTSGRWEQYF
size: -; V: TRBV18; D: TRBD2; J: TRBJ2-3; DNA: TGTGCCAGCTCACCACGCGGCGGGAGGACAGATACGCAGTATTTT; CDR3: CASSPRGGRTDTQYF
size: -; V: TRBV2; D: -; J: TRBJ1-4; DNA: TGTGCCAGCAGTGAATGGAGCAGGGACCTAGAAAAACTGTTTTTT; CDR3: CASSEWSRDLEKLFF
size: -; V: TRBV25-1; D: TRBD2; J: TRBJ2-7; DNA: TGTGCCAGCAGTGACGATACTAGCGGGACCGTCTACGAGCAGTACTTC; CDR3: CASSDDTSGTVYEQYF
size: -; V: TRBV5-4; D: TRBD1; J: TRBJ1-1; DNA: TGTGCCAGCAGCTTACAGTCAGGGGGCGACACTGAAGCTTTCTTT; CDR3: CASSLQSGGDTEAFF
size: -; V: TRBV11-3; D: -; J: TRBJ2-1; DNA: TGTGCCAGCAGCCGCGACTCAACATCCTACAATGAGCAGTTCTTC; CDR3: CASSRDSTSYNEQFF
size: -; V: TRBV30; D: TRBD1; J: TRBJ1-4; DNA: TGTGCCTGGAGTGACAGGGGGCGCTTAGAAAAACTGTTTTTT; CDR3: CAWSDRGRLEKLFF
size: few; V: TRBV9; D: TRBD2; J: TRBJ2-7; DNA: TGTGCCAGCAGCAGCCCGGGGGGCGAGCAGTACTTC; CDR3: CASSSPGGEQYF
size: once; V: TRBV28; D: -; J: TRBJ1-2; DNA: TGTGCCAGCACCCGCGGACAAGTCTATGGCTACACCTTC; CDR3: CASTRGQVYGYTF
size: -; V: TRBV7-9; D: -; J: TRBJ2-5; DNA: TGTGCCAGCAGGCCCGGGACTCTCGCGCAGGAGACCCAGTACTTC; CDR3: CASRPGTLAQETQYF
size: -; V: TRBV6-1; D: -; J: TRBJ1-2; DNA: TGTGCCAGTTGCGAATCGGGGTATGGCTACACCTTC; CDR3: CASCESGYGYTF
size: -; V: TRBV28; D: -; J: TRBJ1-4; DNA: TGTGCCAGCAGTTTAGGAGGGTCCGCTGAAAAACTGTTTTTT; CDR3: CASSLGGSAEKLFF
size: -; V: TRBV2; D: -; J: TRBJ1-1; DNA: TGTGCCAGCAGTCAACAGGGCGGTGGTGAAGCTTTCTTT; CDR3: CASSQQGGGEAFF
size: -; V: TRBV4-2; D: TRBD2; J: TRBJ2-7; DNA: TGTGCCAGCAGCCAAGATCTGGACGCGAGCGGGACCCCCTACGAGCAGTACTTC; CDR3: CASSQDLDASGTPYEQYF
size: -; V: TRBV2; D: TRBD1; J: TRBJ1-2; DNA: TGTGCCAGCAGTGCCCGACAGGGGGCTTGGTATGGCTACACCTTC; CDR3: CASSARQGAWYGYTF
size: few; V: TRBV28; D: TRBD1; J: TRBJ2-7; DNA: TGTGCCAGCAGTTTATCGTGGACAGGGGTATTTCGCGAGCAGTACTTC; CDR3: CASSLSWTGVFREQYF
size: -; V: TRBV11-2; D: TRBD2; J: TRBJ2-1; DNA: TGTGCCAGCAGCTCGGTCCCTAGCGGTGCTGTTGAGCAGTTCTTC; CDR3: CASSSVPSGAVEQFF
size: -; V: TRBV7-8; D: TRBD2; J: TRBJ2-3; DNA: TGTGCCAGCAGCTTAGGGAGCGGGAGGGCCCCAGATACGCAGTATTTT; CDR3: CASSLGSGRAPDTQYF
size: -; V: TRBV27; D: -; J: TRBJ2-1; DNA: TGTGCCAGCAGTTTAAACTATAACAGATACAATGAGCAGTTCTTC; CDR3: CASSLNYNRYNEQFF
size: few; V: TRBV5-6; D: -; J: TRBJ2-1; DNA: TGTGCCAGCAGCTTGTGGGTAGCCCTTAACAATGAGCAGTTCTTC; CDR3: CASSLWVALNNEQFF
size: -; V: TRBV10-2; D: TRBD2; J: TRBJ2-7; DNA: TGCGCCAGCAGGGCGCAGCGGGAAAGGTCCTACGAGCAGTACTTC; CDR3: CASRAQRERSYEQYF
size: -; V: TRBV7-9; D: -; J: TRBJ2-7; DNA: TGTGCCAGCAGCTCACCTCCGGGACGCAGGTTCTACGAGCAGTACTTC; CDR3: CASSSPPGRRFYEQYF
size: -; V: TRBV7-8; D: TRBD1; J: TRBJ2-7; DNA: TGTGCCAGCAGCCCTGGGACAGGGGGCCGCTACGAGCAGTACTTC; CDR3: CASSPGTGGRYEQYF
size: -; V: TRBV11-2; D: -; J: TRBJ2-7; DNA: TGTGCCAGCAGCTTAGCGGTGTCGACCTACGAGCAGTACTTC; CDR3: CASSLAVSTYEQYF
size: -; V: TRBV10-1; D: -; J: TRBJ2-7; DNA: TGCGCCAGCAGTGAGAATCTTCAGGGGGGCGAGCAGTACTTC; CDR3: CASSENLQGGEQYF
size: many; V: TRBV6-5; D: -; J: TRBJ1-6; DNA: TGTGCCAGCAGCCTCGGGCCCTTTTCACCCCTCCACTTT; CDR3: CASSLGPFSPLHF
size: -; V: TRBV7-3; D: -; J: TRBJ2-1; DNA: TGTGCCAGCAGCCCAGACTCAGGGACCCCCTACAATGAGCAGTTCTTC; CDR3: CASSPDSGTPYNEQFF
size: -; V: TRBV7-6; D: TRBD1; J: TRBJ2-7; DNA: TGTGCCAGCAGCTTTGGTAACAGGGGGCAAGAGCAGTACTTC; CDR3: CASSFGNRGQEQYF
size: few; V: TRBV27; D: -; J: TRBJ2-2; DNA: TGTGCCAGCAGATCCTGGGAAAGAGCCGGGGAGCTGTTTTTT; CDR3: CASRSWERAGELFF
size: few; V: TRBV6-1; D: -; J: TRBJ2-7; DNA: TGTGCCAGCAGTGAAGGGAGTTACGAGCAGTACTTC; CDR3: CASSEGSYEQYF
size: -; V: TRBV7-3; D: -; J: TRBJ2-7; DNA: TGTGCCAGCAGCCCCAAGGGGGGGGCAATCTACGAGCAGTACTTC; CDR3: CASSPKGGAIYEQYF
size: few; V: TRBV9; D: -; J: TRBJ2-5; DNA: TGTGCCAGCAGCGTAGTTCAGGGCGGGCAAGAGACCCAGTACTTC; CDR3: CASSVVQGGQETQYF
size: few; V: TRBV28; D: -; J: TRBJ1-1; DNA: TGTGCCAGCAGTTGGGTGGGGACTGAAGCTTTCTTT; CDR3: CASSWVGTEAFF
size: -; V: TRBV5-1; D: TRBD1; J: TRBJ1-2; DNA: TGCGCCAGCAGCTCCGGACAGGGGATGGACTATGGCTACACCTTC; CDR3: CASSSGQGMDYGYTF